The following is a T cell receptor (beta chain) sequence with its context. This record comes from a study of blood T cell repertoires in COVID-19. In the study overall: Samples taken during acute and convalescent COVID-19 were collected in the United States, Italy and Spain. Sources were T cells, B-cell-depleted T cells, or PBMCs; the material itself was cDNA or gDNA.

Germline CDR1 is SGHVS and CDR2 is FQNEAQ. V gave up 3 bases and J gave up 1 base; unmatched junction bases: 3. The CDR3 is 16 residues long. Original analysis: Estimation of nucleated cell counts was performed using reference gene primer amplification. Sequencing was performed with immunoSEQ multiplex PCR; in TCRdb, only in-frame clones are kept and a portion is missing. D and trimming were read from the DNA, whereas the V and J calls and clone size are those reported in that table. This table holds 70,000 to 100,000 clones, about 71% found once. The gene calls are TRBV7-8 and TRBJ2-2, with 9 bases fitting TRBD2. The sequenced sample was peripheral blood. The receptor's source is a woman aged 55-69 years in a cohort sampled during active or convalescent COVID-19. This CDR3 reads CASSLLTSGNTGELFF. CDR3 DNA sequence: TGTGCCAGCAGCTTGCTGACTAGCGGGAACACCGGGGAGCTGTTTTTT.